Listed below are T cell receptor beta chains from one sample, sequenced in a study of cytomegalovirus exposure and HLA in healthy donors. Using immunoSEQ multiplex PCR, the repertoire was profiled, and TCRdb retains in-frame clones only, with some absent. The sample holds 160,000 or so clones, approximately 85% seen once. Input material: PBMCs. These receptors were obtained from a young woman in good health and CMV-seronegative. The CDR3 runs from the conserved cysteine through the conserved F or W. A D gene is named only where the DNA matches it firmly. Expanded clones are given a class, and other clones once, few, many or no size at all.

v_gene: TRBV6-5
j_gene: TRBJ2-7
abundance: few
d_gene: TRBD2
CDR3aa: CASSYGGLAGNYEQYF
CDR3nt: TGTGCCAGCAGTTACGGGGGACTAGCGGGGAATTACGAGCAGTACTTC

v_gene: TRBV28
j_gene: TRBJ1-4
abundance: -
d_gene: TRBD1
CDR3aa: CASSSSTGGSLTNEKLFF
CDR3nt: TGTGCCAGCAGTTCCTCGACAGGGGGGTCTCTCACTAATGAAAAACTGTTTTTT

v_gene: TRBV7-9
j_gene: TRBJ1-1
abundance: -
d_gene: -
CDR3aa: CASSLARYWVLNTEAFF
CDR3nt: TGTGCCAGCAGCTTAGCGCGGTATTGGGTGTTGAACACTGAAGCTTTCTTT

v_gene: TRBV28
j_gene: TRBJ2-5
abundance: -
d_gene: TRBD1
CDR3aa: CASSLWGRQGEETQYF
CDR3nt: TGTGCCAGCAGTTTATGGGGGAGACAGGGAGAAGAGACCCAGTACTTC

v_gene: TRBV28
j_gene: TRBJ2-7
abundance: -
d_gene: TRBD2
CDR3aa: CASSFELAGGSQSYEQYF
CDR3nt: TGTGCCAGCAGTTTCGAACTAGCGGGAGGGTCACAATCCTACGAGCAGTACTTC

v_gene: TRBV28
j_gene: TRBJ1-5
abundance: once
d_gene: TRBD1
CDR3aa: CASSGLWGDRQPQHF
CDR3nt: TGTGCCAGCAGCGGCCTGTGGGGGGACAGGCAGCCCCAGCATTTT

v_gene: TRBV5-1
j_gene: TRBJ1-3
abundance: -
d_gene: TRBD1
CDR3aa: CASSLSTGGPGNTIYF
CDR3nt: TGCGCCAGCAGCTTGTCGACAGGGGGTCCAGGAAACACCATATATTTT

v_gene: TRBV11-2
j_gene: TRBJ1-6
abundance: -
d_gene: -
CDR3aa: CASSLVFNSPLHF
CDR3nt: TGTGCCAGCAGCTTAGTCTTTAATTCACCCCTCCACTTT

v_gene: TRBV27
j_gene: TRBJ2-7
abundance: -
d_gene: TRBD1
CDR3aa: CASSPSPGTGTYEQYF
CDR3nt: TGTGCCAGCAGTCCCTCCCCCGGGACAGGGACCTACGAGCAGTACTTC

v_gene: TRBV13
j_gene: TRBJ2-7
abundance: few
d_gene: TRBD2
CDR3aa: CASSLLGNRLGAGEGPYEQYF
CDR3nt: TGTGCCAGCAGCTTACTGGGTAATCGTCTGGGTGCGGGAGAGGGTCCCTACGAGCAGTACTTC

v_gene: TRBV7-6
j_gene: TRBJ1-5
abundance: -
d_gene: TRBD1
CDR3aa: CASSRQGDQPQHF
CDR3nt: TGTGCCAGCAGCCGACAGGGTGATCAGCCCCAGCATTTT

v_gene: TRBV10-3
j_gene: TRBJ2-4
abundance: -
d_gene: -
CDR3aa: CAISGAGAPKNIQYF
CDR3nt: TGTGCCATCAGTGGAGCAGGGGCTCCCAAAAACATTCAGTACTTC

v_gene: TRBV18
j_gene: TRBJ1-2
abundance: -
d_gene: -
CDR3aa: CASSPVGLEPNYGYTF
CDR3nt: TGTGCCAGCTCACCGGTGGGGCTTGAGCCTAACTATGGCTACACCTTC

v_gene: TRBV6-5
j_gene: TRBJ1-1
abundance: -
d_gene: TRBD1
CDR3aa: CASSRGAEAFF
CDR3nt: TGTGCCAGCAGCAGGGGGGCTGAAGCTTTCTTT

v_gene: TRBV11-2
j_gene: TRBJ2-3
abundance: -
d_gene: TRBD2
CDR3aa: CASSLAGGGTDTQYF
CDR3nt: TGTGCCAGCAGTTTAGCGGGAGGGGGAACAGATACGCAGTATTTT

v_gene: TRBV6-5
j_gene: TRBJ2-1
abundance: -
d_gene: -
CDR3aa: CASSSGGTDNEQFF
CDR3nt: TGTGCCAGCAGTTCCGGAGGCACAGACAATGAGCAGTTCTTC

v_gene: TRBV5-4
j_gene: TRBJ2-2
abundance: -
d_gene: -
CDR3aa: CASRIGGGWAGELFF
CDR3nt: TGTGCCAGCAGGATAGGCGGTGGTTGGGCCGGGGAGCTGTTTTTT

v_gene: TRBV30
j_gene: TRBJ2-6
abundance: -
d_gene: -
CDR3aa: CAWSSSFSGANVLTF
CDR3nt: TGTGCCTGGTCCTCCTCTTTCTCTGGGGCCAACGTCCTGACTTTC

v_gene: TRBV19
j_gene: TRBJ1-3
abundance: -
d_gene: TRBD1
CDR3aa: CASSTTGASGNTIYF
CDR3nt: TGTGCCAGTAGTACGACAGGGGCCTCTGGAAACACCATATATTTT

v_gene: TRBV10-1
j_gene: TRBJ2-2
abundance: -
d_gene: -
CDR3aa: CASSESLTGELFF
CDR3nt: TGCGCCAGCAGTGAGTCATTAACCGGGGAGCTGTTTTTT

v_gene: TRBV7-9
j_gene: TRBJ1-2
abundance: once
d_gene: TRBD1
CDR3aa: CASSLRNQGASGYTF
CDR3nt: TGTGCCAGCAGCCTACGAAACCAGGGGGCGAGTGGCTACACCTTC

v_gene: TRBV2
j_gene: TRBJ2-5
abundance: -
d_gene: TRBD1
CDR3aa: CASRLPGQGYWTQYF
CDR3nt: TGTGCCAGCAGACTCCCGGGACAGGGGTATTGGACCCAGTACTTC

v_gene: TRBV6-1
j_gene: TRBJ1-1
abundance: -
d_gene: -
CDR3aa: CASHGSGTEAFF
CDR3nt: TGTGCCAGCCACGGGTCTGGCACTGAAGCTTTCTTT

v_gene: TRBV5-1
j_gene: TRBJ2-7
abundance: -
d_gene: -
CDR3aa: CASSLFPGLSYEQYF
CDR3nt: TGCGCCAGCAGCCTGTTCCCGGGACTCTCCTACGAGCAGTACTTC

v_gene: TRBV2
j_gene: TRBJ2-5
abundance: -
d_gene: -
CDR3aa: CASSDGRGEETQYF
CDR3nt: TGTGCCAGCAGTGACGGAAGGGGTGAGGAGACCCAGTACTTC

v_gene: TRBV18
j_gene: TRBJ2-2
abundance: -
d_gene: TRBD2
CDR3aa: CASSVASGISGELFF
CDR3nt: TGTGCCAGCTCAGTGGCTAGCGGGATATCCGGGGAGCTGTTTTTT

v_gene: TRBV25-1
j_gene: TRBJ2-5
abundance: -
d_gene: TRBD2
CDR3aa: CASTRGGAGETQYF
CDR3nt: TGTGCCAGCACCCGGGGGGGGGCGGGAGAGACCCAGTACTTC

v_gene: TRBV7-8
j_gene: TRBJ2-7
abundance: once
d_gene: TRBD2
CDR3aa: CASSLGGGMVTDEQYF
CDR3nt: TGTGCCAGCAGCTTAGGCGGGGGGATGGTGACTGACGAGCAGTACTTC

v_gene: TRBV28
j_gene: TRBJ1-5
abundance: -
d_gene: TRBD1
CDR3aa: CASSQDRASNQPQHF
CDR3nt: TGTGCCAGCAGCCAAGACAGGGCTAGCAATCAGCCCCAGCATTTT

v_gene: TRBV19
j_gene: TRBJ1-3
abundance: -
d_gene: -
CDR3aa: CASSPVSGSGNTIYF
CDR3nt: TGTGCCAGTAGTCCGGTCTCAGGGTCTGGAAACACCATATATTTT

v_gene: TRBV5-6
j_gene: TRBJ1-2
abundance: -
d_gene: -
CDR3aa: CASSSDSNYGYTF
CDR3nt: TGTGCCAGCAGCTCTGACAGTAACTATGGCTACACCTTC

v_gene: TRBV6-5
j_gene: TRBJ2-5
abundance: -
d_gene: -
CDR3aa: CASRPAGNQETQYF
CDR3nt: TGTGCCAGCAGGCCCGCAGGAAACCAAGAGACCCAGTACTTC

v_gene: TRBV5-4
j_gene: TRBJ2-1
abundance: -
d_gene: TRBD2
CDR3aa: CASSPGGGLAYNEQFF
CDR3nt: TGTGCCAGCAGCCCGGGGGGAGGACTAGCCTACAATGAGCAGTTCTTC

v_gene: TRBV13
j_gene: TRBJ2-3
abundance: -
d_gene: TRBD1
CDR3aa: CASSHRQGPDTQYF
CDR3nt: TGTGCCAGCAGCCACAGACAGGGGCCAGATACGCAGTATTTT

v_gene: TRBV28
j_gene: TRBJ1-2
abundance: -
d_gene: -
CDR3aa: CASSAGRHYYGYTF
CDR3nt: TGTGCCAGCAGCGCGGGCAGGCACTACTATGGCTACACCTTC

v_gene: TRBV28
j_gene: TRBJ2-1
abundance: once
d_gene: -
CDR3aa: CASTHAGSGQFF
CDR3nt: TGTGCCAGCACCCATGCCGGTAGTGGGCAGTTCTTC

v_gene: TRBV7-2
j_gene: TRBJ1-5
abundance: -
d_gene: TRBD1
CDR3aa: CASSPYGTDSNQPQHF
CDR3nt: TGTGCCAGCAGCCCGTACGGGACAGATAGCAATCAGCCCCAGCATTTT

v_gene: TRBV28
j_gene: TRBJ1-2
abundance: -
d_gene: TRBD1
CDR3aa: CASSSDRGYGYTF
CDR3nt: TGTGCCAGCAGTTCCGACAGGGGTTATGGCTACACCTTC

v_gene: TRBV19
j_gene: TRBJ1-5
abundance: -
d_gene: TRBD1
CDR3aa: CASSTSHRGRNQPQHF
CDR3nt: TGTGCCAGTAGTACATCCCACAGGGGGCGGAATCAGCCCCAGCATTTT

v_gene: TRBV30
j_gene: TRBJ2-6
abundance: -
d_gene: -
CDR3aa: CAWRIRDTSGANVLTF
CDR3nt: TGTGCCTGGAGAATCCGGGACACCTCTGGGGCCAACGTCCTGACTTTC

v_gene: TRBV11-2
j_gene: TRBJ1-1
abundance: few
d_gene: -
CDR3aa: CASSLSGGTEAFF
CDR3nt: TGTGCCAGCAGCTTAAGCGGAGGCACTGAAGCTTTCTTT

v_gene: TRBV29-1
j_gene: TRBJ1-5
abundance: -
d_gene: -
CDR3aa: CSVRTDSNQPQHF
CDR3nt: TGCAGCGTCCGGACAGATAGCAATCAGCCCCAGCATTTT

v_gene: TRBV11-2
j_gene: TRBJ2-1
abundance: -
d_gene: -
CDR3aa: CASSLDRAYNEQFF
CDR3nt: TGTGCCAGCAGCTTAGACAGGGCTTACAATGAGCAGTTCTTC

v_gene: TRBV5-1
j_gene: TRBJ2-1
abundance: once
d_gene: -
CDR3aa: CASSPAGRATSGEQFF
CDR3nt: TGCGCCAGCAGCCCGGCAGGCAGGGCCACGTCGGGTGAGCAGTTCTTC

v_gene: TRBV7-2
j_gene: TRBJ1-5
abundance: -
d_gene: -
CDR3aa: CASSLTSNQPQHF
CDR3nt: TGTGCCAGCAGCCTAACTAGCAATCAGCCCCAGCATTTT

v_gene: TRBV11-2
j_gene: TRBJ2-2
abundance: -
d_gene: TRBD2
CDR3aa: CASRRLAGVAGELFF
CDR3nt: TGTGCCAGCAGACGACTAGCGGGAGTGGCCGGGGAGCTGTTTTTT

v_gene: TRBV11-1
j_gene: TRBJ2-3
abundance: -
d_gene: TRBD2
CDR3aa: CASSLVAGTQYF
CDR3nt: TGTGCCAGCAGCTTAGTAGCGGGTACGCAGTATTTT

v_gene: TRBV28
j_gene: TRBJ1-5
abundance: once
d_gene: -
CDR3aa: CASTSNRRGTHQPQHF
CDR3nt: TGTGCCAGCACATCCAACAGGAGAGGGACACATCAGCCCCAGCATTTT

v_gene: TRBV5-6
j_gene: TRBJ2-7
abundance: -
d_gene: -
CDR3aa: CASSLVDRDVDEQYF
CDR3nt: TGTGCCAGCAGCTTGGTGGACAGAGACGTTGACGAGCAGTACTTC

v_gene: TRBV5-6
j_gene: TRBJ1-3
abundance: -
d_gene: -
CDR3aa: CASSLVPRLSGNTIYF
CDR3nt: TGTGCCAGCAGCTTGGTACCGAGACTCTCTGGAAACACCATATATTTT

v_gene: TRBV27
j_gene: TRBJ1-2
abundance: -
d_gene: -
CDR3aa: CASSPEASLGYTF
CDR3nt: TGTGCCAGCAGCCCGGAGGCGAGTCTGGGCTACACCTTC

v_gene: TRBV7-3
j_gene: TRBJ2-1
abundance: -
d_gene: TRBD1
CDR3aa: CASSLGQGLAYEQFF
CDR3nt: TGTGCCAGCAGCCTGGGACAGGGCTTGGCGTATGAGCAGTTCTTC

v_gene: TRBV18
j_gene: TRBJ1-2
abundance: -
d_gene: -
CDR3aa: CASSPEGGDGYTF
CDR3nt: TGTGCCAGCTCACCAGAGGGTGGGGATGGCTACACCTTC

v_gene: TRBV4-1
j_gene: TRBJ1-5
abundance: -
d_gene: -
CDR3aa: CASSQVGGEGQPQHF
CDR3nt: TGCGCCAGCAGCCAAGTAGGAGGAGAAGGTCAGCCCCAGCATTTT